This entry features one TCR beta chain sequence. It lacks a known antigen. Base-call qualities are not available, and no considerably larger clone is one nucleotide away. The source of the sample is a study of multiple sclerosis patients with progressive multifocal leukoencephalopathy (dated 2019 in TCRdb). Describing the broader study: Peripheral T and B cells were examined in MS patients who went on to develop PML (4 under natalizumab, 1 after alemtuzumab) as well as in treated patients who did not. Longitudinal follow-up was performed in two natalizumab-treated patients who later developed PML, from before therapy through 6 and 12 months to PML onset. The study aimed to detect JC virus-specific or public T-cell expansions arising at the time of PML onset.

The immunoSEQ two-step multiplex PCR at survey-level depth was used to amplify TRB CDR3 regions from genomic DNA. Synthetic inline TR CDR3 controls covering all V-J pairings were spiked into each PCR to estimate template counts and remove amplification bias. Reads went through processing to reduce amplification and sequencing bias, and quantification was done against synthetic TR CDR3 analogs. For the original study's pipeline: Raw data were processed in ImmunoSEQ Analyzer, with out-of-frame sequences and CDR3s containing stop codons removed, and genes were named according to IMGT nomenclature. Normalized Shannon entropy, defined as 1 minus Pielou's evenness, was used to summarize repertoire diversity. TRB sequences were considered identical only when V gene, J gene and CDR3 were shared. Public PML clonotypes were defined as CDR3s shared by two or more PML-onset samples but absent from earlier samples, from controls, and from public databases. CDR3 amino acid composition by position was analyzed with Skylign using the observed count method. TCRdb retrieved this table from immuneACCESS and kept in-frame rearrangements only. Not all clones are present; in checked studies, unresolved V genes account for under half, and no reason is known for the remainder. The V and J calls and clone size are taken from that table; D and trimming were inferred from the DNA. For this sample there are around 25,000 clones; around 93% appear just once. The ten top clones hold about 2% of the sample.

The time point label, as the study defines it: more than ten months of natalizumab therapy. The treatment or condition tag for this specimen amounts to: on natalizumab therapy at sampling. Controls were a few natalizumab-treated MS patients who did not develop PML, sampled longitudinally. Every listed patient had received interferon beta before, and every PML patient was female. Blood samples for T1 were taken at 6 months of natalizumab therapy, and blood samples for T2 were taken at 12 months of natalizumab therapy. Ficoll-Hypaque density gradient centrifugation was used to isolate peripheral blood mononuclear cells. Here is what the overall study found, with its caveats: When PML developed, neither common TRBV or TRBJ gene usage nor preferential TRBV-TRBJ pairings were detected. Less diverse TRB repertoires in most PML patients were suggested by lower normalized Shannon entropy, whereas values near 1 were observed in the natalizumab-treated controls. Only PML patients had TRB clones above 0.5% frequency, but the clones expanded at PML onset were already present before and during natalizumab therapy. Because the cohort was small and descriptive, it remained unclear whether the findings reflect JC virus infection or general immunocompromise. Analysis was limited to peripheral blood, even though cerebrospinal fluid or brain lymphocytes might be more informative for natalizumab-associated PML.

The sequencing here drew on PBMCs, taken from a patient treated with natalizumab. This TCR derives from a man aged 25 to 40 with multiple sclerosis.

At the DNA level, the sequence is TGTGCCAGCAGAATATATAGCAATCAGCCCCAGCATTTT. The encoded protein is CASRIYSNQPQHF. Recombination joined TRBV6-1 with TRBJ1-5, with an unclear D gene assignment. CDR1 and CDR2 were assigned from the germline V gene as MNHNS and SASEGT. The CDR3 starts with the cysteine, ends with the phenylalanine, and has 13 residues. Here the CDR3 DNA is all that survives: 39 bases in frame from base 1. V was cut back by 6 bases and J by 0 bases, leaving a gap of 6 bases between them.